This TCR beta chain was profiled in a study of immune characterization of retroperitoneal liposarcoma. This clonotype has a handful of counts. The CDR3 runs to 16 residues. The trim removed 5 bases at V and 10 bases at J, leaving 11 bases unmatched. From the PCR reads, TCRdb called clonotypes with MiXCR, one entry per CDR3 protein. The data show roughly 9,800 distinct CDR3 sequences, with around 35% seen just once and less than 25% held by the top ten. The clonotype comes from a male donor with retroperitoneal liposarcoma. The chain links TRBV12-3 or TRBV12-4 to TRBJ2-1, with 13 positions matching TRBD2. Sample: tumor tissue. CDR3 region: CASSPLLAGGAYEQFF. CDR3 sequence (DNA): TGTGCCAGCAGTCCGCTACTAGCGGGAGGGGCCTACGAGCAGTTCTTC.